This passage covers 32 T cell receptor beta chains from one sample sequenced in a study of cytomegalovirus exposure and HLA in healthy donors. The PCR had 60 Vbeta and 13 Jbeta primers. Assay used: immunoSEQ multiplex PCR; TCRdb lists only in-frame clones, some missing. This table holds 60,000 to 80,000 clones. Sequences were obtained from PBMCs. The receptors originated from a man aged 40-49 years in good health and CMV-seronegative.

V is TRBV7-5 and J is TRBJ2-5; the table's D gene call, TRBD2, was not cross checked with the DNA. TRBV7-5 is deemed a pseudogene. This CDR3 contains 15 residues. For the CDR3, the DNA is TGTGCCAGAAGCCCTAGCGGGAGAAGGTTAGAGACCCAGTACTTC. Its translation: CARSPSGRRLETQYF.

The V gene is TRBV28, the J gene TRBJ2-7; 7 nucleotides line up with TRBD2. The CDR3 extends over 13 amino acids. V trimming: 6 bases; J trimming: 4 bases; junction bases outside the gene matches: 6. The germline V gene encodes CDR1 MDHEN and CDR2 SYDVKM. The CDR3 is CASSYAREYEQYF. The CDR3 region has the DNA TGTGCCAGCAGCTATGCGCGGGAGTACGAGCAGTACTTC. The entire variable domain, with the rest obtained from reference TRBV28 and TRBJ2-7, is as follows: DVKVTQSSRYLVKRTGEKVFLECVQDMDHENMFWYRQDPGLGLRLIYFSYDVKMKEKGDIPEGYSVSREKKERFSLILESASTNQTSMYLCASSYAREYEQYFGPGTRLTVT.

The chain couples TRBV30 to TRBJ1-2; perhaps TRBD1 as D (5 bases). The CDR3 extends over 18 amino acids. The germline gives CDR1 GTSNPN, CDR2 SVGIG (reference sequence). V lost 3 bases and J lost 4, with 27 bases in between. The CDR3 coding sequence is TGTGCCTGGAGGGGACTTTCCCCCCTCAAGATCCCGCTCTATGGCTACACCTTC. Its protein product is CAWRGLSPLKIPLYGYTF.

The chain joins TRBV27 to TRBJ2-7; 9 bases align to TRBD2. V lost 2 bases to trimming and J lost 5 bases; unmatched junction nucleotides: 4. CDR3 size: 14 residues. Germline CDR1 and CDR2: MNHEY and SMNVEV (reference sequence). The CDR3 loop is CASSLRGGGHEQYF. The CDR3 nucleotides read TGTGCCAGCAGTTTACGCGGGGGGGGCCACGAGCAGTACTTC.

This chain connects TRBV6-5 to TRBJ2-1, with D possibly matching TRBD1 (6 bases). The CDR3 consists of 13 residues. The ends were cut back, 6 bases at V and 5 bases at J, with 11 bases in the middle. Germline CDR1 and CDR2: MNHEY and SVGAGI. The DNA of the CDR3 is TGTGCCAGCAGCCGGGACAACAACAATGAGCAGTTCTTC. Translation gives CASSRDNNNEQFF.

This sequence joins TRBV29-1 and TRBJ2-1; 10 bases align to TRBD2. Germline CDR1 and CDR2: SQVTM and ANQGSEA. This CDR3 has 16 residues. V lost 3 bases, J lost 8 bases, and 13 bases stayed unmatched. This chain's CDR3 is CSVEGAGGPFLYEQFF. The DNA for the CDR3 is TGCAGCGTTGAGGGAGCGGGAGGGCCTTTTTTATATGAGCAGTTCTTC.

The J gene is TRBJ2-5, the V gene TRBV4-3, with TRBD1 matching over 7 bases. J was trimmed by 4 bases and V by 0 bases; bases with no gene match: 11. This CDR3 comprises 17 residues. Germline V CDR1 and CDR2: LGHNA, YSLEER. As DNA, the CDR3 is TGCGCCAGCAGCCAAGACCTTGGCAGGGGGTTTACAGAGACCCAGTACTTC. Translation: CASSQDLGRGFTETQYF.

CDR3 nucleotide sequence: TGTGCCAGCAGCTTTGTAGCTACGGCCTACAATGAGCAGTTCTTC. Encoded protein: CASSFVATAYNEQFF. The rearrangement uses TRBV5-8 and TRBJ2-1, with D unresolved. This CDR3 spans 15 amino acids. CDR1 SGHTS and CDR2 YDEGEE come from the germline V gene. V lost 2 bases to trimming and J lost 2 bases, with 11 bases between them. The entire variable domain, with the rest obtained from reference TRBV5-8 and TRBJ2-1, is as follows: EAGVTQSPTHLIKTRGQQATLRCSPISGHTSVYWYQQALGLGLQFLLWYDEGEERNRGNFPPRFSGRQFPNYSSELNVNALELEDSALYLCASSFVATAYNEQFFGPGTRLTVL.

As DNA, the CDR3 is TGCGCCAGCAGTGATCAGGGGAAGGGCCTCAATGAGCAGTTCTTC. Translation gives CASSDQGKGLNEQFF. The chain recombines TRBV10-2 with TRBJ2-1; TRBD1 is a possible D gene (6 bases). The germline V gene encodes CDR1 WSHSY and CDR2 SAAADI. The CDR3 has 15 amino acids. Trimming removed 3 bases at V and 6 bases at J, with 15 bases between.

The CDR3 is CASSQIRTGPGDTQYF. The CDR3 DNA reads TGCGCCAGCAGCCAAATAAGGACAGGTCCTGGGGATACGCAGTATTTT. The chain combines TRBV4-3 with TRBJ2-3; 7 nucleotides agree with TRBD1. The CDR3 consists of 16 residues. V was pared by 2 bases and J by 6 bases, with 11 bases of the junction left unmatched. Germline CDR1 and CDR2: LGHNA and YSLEER.

This chain uses TRBV6-5 with TRBJ2-7; 12 bases match TRBD2. This CDR3 contains 15 residues. In germline, CDR1 is MNHEY, CDR2 SVGAGI. The V gene end was trimmed by 6 bases and the J gene end by 2 bases; junction bases not matched to a gene: 5. The CDR3 protein is CASRGTSGPTYEQYF. The CDR3 bases are TGTGCCAGCAGGGGGACTAGCGGGCCAACCTACGAGCAGTACTTC.

The chain combines TRBV6-5 with TRBJ1-4; TRBD1 agrees at 11 bases. The CDR3 sequence is 15 residues long. Germline V lookup: CDR1 MNHEY, CDR2 SVGAGI. V shed 6 bases, J shed 7 bases, and the junction held 7 bases outside the gene matches. This CDR3 reads CASRRTGGAAEKLFF. CDR3 nucleotides: TGTGCCAGCAGGCGGACAGGGGGCGCGGCTGAAAAACTGTTTTTT.

This chain uses TRBV27 with TRBJ2-1; possibly TRBD2 for D (6 bases). Germline assignment: CDR1 MNHEY and CDR2 SMNVEV (reference sequence). The CDR3 sequence is 15 residues long. Deletions cut 4 bases from V and 1 base from J, with 11 bases between. The CDR3 loop is CASSSGGASYNEQFF. CDR3 bases: TGTGCCAGCAGTTCAGGAGGGGCGTCCTACAATGAGCAGTTCTTC.

The chain carries TRBV7-2 and TRBJ2-7; TRBD1 matches at 7 bases. V trimming: 5 bases; J trimming: 3 bases; junction bases outside the gene matches: 7. CDR3 length: 14 amino acids. CDR1 is SGHTA and CDR2 is FQGNSA in the germline V gene. The CDR3 loop reads CASSRDSRNYEQYF. The CDR3 nucleotides are TGTGCCAGCAGCCGGGACAGCAGAAACTACGAGCAGTACTTC.

The V call is TRBV7-2, the J call TRBJ2-1; 9 positions match TRBD1. J gave up 15 bases and V 4 bases, and 7 bases lay outside the gene matches. Per germline, CDR1 SGHTA and CDR2 FQGNSA. This CDR3 comprises 12 residues. CDR3 sequence: CASSSDRGKWFF. The CDR3 DNA reads as TGTGCCAGCAGCTCGGACAGGGGCAAGTGGTTCTTC. The full variable domain, rest sourced from reference TRBV7-2 and TRBJ2-1, is GAGVSQSPSNKVTEKGKDVELRCDPISGHTALYWYRQSLGQGLEFLIYFQGNSAPDKSGLPSDRFSAERTGGSVSTLTIQRTQQEDSAVYLCASSSDRGKWFFGPGTRLTVL.

CDR3 amino acids: CASSSGTGAEGYTF. The CDR3 region has the DNA TGTGCCAGCAGCTCGGGAACAGGGGCGGAAGGCTACACCTTC. The chain uses TRBV7-9 and TRBJ1-2, with 7 positions matching TRBD1. V lost 4 bases to trimming and J lost 8 bases; unmatched junction nucleotides: 10. This CDR3 contains 14 residues. The germline V gene encodes CDR1 SEHNR and CDR2 FQNEAQ (reference sequence). Supplemented by reference TRBV7-9 and TRBJ1-2, the full variable domain reads DTGVSQNPRHKITKRGQNVTFRCDPISEHNRLYWYRQTLGQGPEFLTYFQNEAQLEKSRLLSDRFSAERPKGSFSTLEIQRTEQGDSAMYLCASSSGTGAEGYTFGSGTRLTVV.

About this clone itself: One junction end does not reproduce the germline sequence, and a read error may be involved. The chain recombines TRBV5-1 with TRBJ2-1; 15 bases map to TRBD2. This CDR3 is 15 amino acids long. Germline V gene data show CDR1 as SGHRS and CDR2 as YFSETQ. Written as DNA, the CDR3 is TGCGCCAGCCGCTTGGGACTAGCGGGGGGCAATGAGCAGTTCTTC. It yields the protein CASRLGLAGGNEQFF. The full variable domain, with the rest looked up from reference TRBV5-1 and TRBJ2-1, is KAGVTQTPRYLIKTRGQQVTLSCSPISGHRSVSWYQQTPGQGLQFLFEYFSETQRNKGNFPGRFSGRQFSNSRSEMNVSTLELGDSALYLCASRLGLAGGNEQFFGPGTRLTVL.

V gene TRBV4-3 combines with J gene TRBJ2-3, with 7 bases identical to TRBD2. Trimming took 5 bases from V and 5 from J; bases not matched to a gene: 7. The CDR3 extends over 14 amino acids. Germline CDR1 LGHNA, CDR2 YSLEER. CDR3 in amino acids: CASSKREAQDTQYF. Here the CDR3 DNA reads TGCGCCAGCAGCAAACGGGAGGCCCAAGATACGCAGTATTTT.

CDR3 nucleotides: TGTGCCAGCAGCTCCTGGTCAGGGGGGAACTATGGCTACACCTTC. This encodes CASSSWSGGNYGYTF. J is TRBJ1-2 and V is TRBV5-6, with TRBD1 matching 7 bases. Per the germline V gene, CDR1 is SGHDT and CDR2 is YYEEEE. CDR3 size: 15 residues. The trim removed 3 bases at V and 2 bases at J, leaving 7 bases unmatched.

The V gene is TRBV27, the J gene TRBJ2-7; 10 bases agree with TRBD2. Germline V lookup: CDR1 MNHEY, CDR2 SMNVEV (reference sequence). This CDR3 contains 15 residues. Trimming took 5 bases from V and 6 from J; bases not matched to a gene: 10. Here the CDR3 reads CASSPRLAGASEQYF. The CDR3 coding sequence is TGTGCCAGCAGTCCAAGACTAGCGGGTGCCTCCGAGCAGTACTTC.

This chain connects TRBV5-1 to TRBJ2-2; weak D call: TRBD1 (5 bases). V lost 4 bases, J lost 4 bases, and 14 bases lay in between. The CDR3 length is 15 residues. CDR1 is SGHRS, CDR2 YFSETQ, per germline. CDR3 sequence: CASSLGQMITGELFF. CDR3 bases: TGCGCCAGCAGCCTCGGACAAATGATCACCGGGGAGCTGTTTTTT.

The chain has TRBV6-5 and TRBJ2-5, with D possibly matching TRBD1 (6 bases). The CDR3 sequence is 12 residues long. Looked up from germline, CDR1 is MNHEY and CDR2 is SVGAGI. V was trimmed by 6 bases and J by 10 bases, leaving 15 bases between them. CDR3 amino acids: CASSLGQNLQYF. Written as DNA, the CDR3 is TGTGCCAGCAGCCTCGGACAGAACCTCCAGTACTTC.

This chain joins TRBV6-5 and TRBJ1-1, with 7 positions matching TRBD1. The V gene end was trimmed by 6 bases and the J gene end by 4 bases; junction bases not matched to a gene: 8. The CDR3 is 14 residues long. CDR1 and CDR2 from the germline V gene are MNHEY and SVGAGI. The DNA for the CDR3 is TGTGCCAGCAGCACCGGACAGGACGGCACTGAAGCTTTCTTT. This codes for CASSTGQDGTEAFF.

The V call is TRBV28, the J call TRBJ2-7; the D gene is possibly TRBD1 (6 bases). V gave up 2 bases and J gave up 2 bases, with 10 bases separating them. The CDR3 sequence is 14 residues long. Germline values: CDR1 MDHEN, CDR2 SYDVKM. CDR3 in DNA: TGTGCCAGCAGTTTAAACAGGGCACCCTACGAGCAGTACTTC. It encodes CASSLNRAPYEQYF.

The rearrangement uses TRBV5-1 and TRBJ1-1; 10 nucleotides align to TRBD1. The CDR3 extends over 18 amino acids. Germline CDR1 reads SGHRS; CDR2 reads YFSETQ. With V trimmed by 0 bases and J by 0 bases, 8 bases remained unmatched. The CDR3: CASSLARDRGSLNTEAFF. CDR3 nucleotides: TGCGCCAGCAGCTTGGCTAGGGACAGGGGCAGTTTGAACACTGAAGCTTTCTTT.

This chain connects TRBV20-1 to TRBJ1-1; D unresolved. In germline, CDR1 is DFQATT, CDR2 SNEGSKA (reference sequence). CDR3 length equals 11 residues. The V end was cut by 0 bases, the J end by 6 bases, with 5 bases between. CDR3 sequence reads: CSARDTPEAFF. Here the CDR3 DNA reads TGCAGTGCTAGAGATACACCTGAAGCTTTCTTT.

The rearrangement uses TRBV30 and TRBJ1-1; the D is unclear. The germline V and J ends were trimmed by 0 bases and 9 bases, with 20 bases remaining between them. The CDR3 length is 15 residues. Looked up from germline, CDR1 is GTSNPN and CDR2 is SVGIG (reference sequence). CDR3 protein: CAWSVLRLRSGKAFF. CDR3 coding DNA: TGTGCCTGGAGTGTACTCCGGCTCCGGTCGGGGAAAGCTTTCTTT.

The chain employs TRBV11-2 and TRBJ2-7; D may be TRBD1 (5 bases). The germline V gene has CDR1 SGHAT and CDR2 FQNNGV. V lost 4 bases, J lost 6 bases, and 10 bases lay in between. The CDR3 has 12 residues. The CDR3 bases are TGTGCCAGCAGCTCCAGTGGGGCCGAGCAGTACTTC. Its protein is CASSSSGAEQYF.

V is TRBV30 and J is TRBJ1-3; D is unclear. Trimming took 4 bases from V and 0 from J, leaving 4 bases between them. The germline CDR1 and CDR2 sequences are GTSNPN and SVGIG (reference sequence). The CDR3 has 12 amino acids. The CDR3 spells CAWTYSGNTIYF. CDR3 in DNA: TGTGCCTGGACTTACTCTGGAAACACCATATATTTT.

The gene calls are TRBV5-6 and TRBJ2-7; TRBD1 agrees at 9 bases. This CDR3 spans 15 amino acids. J gave up 1 base and V 7 bases, and 9 bases lay outside the gene matches. From germline, CDR1 is SGHDT and CDR2 YYEEEE. The CDR3 loop reads CASFELGTGSYEQYF. In nucleotides, the CDR3 is TGTGCCAGCTTCGAACTGGGGACAGGGTCCTACGAGCAGTACTTC.

The chain carries TRBV12-5 and TRBJ2-7, with D tentatively TRBD2 (6 bases). The CDR3 has 13 amino acids. The V end was cut by 3 bases, the J end by 6 bases, with 12 bases between. Germline V gene data show CDR1 as LGHNT and CDR2 as FRNRAP. CDR3 nucleotides: TGTGCTAGTGGTTTTTCGGGGGTGGGCGAGCAGTACTTC. Residues: CASGFSGVGEQYF.

The V and J genes are TRBV30 and TRBJ1-6, with D hard to call. The V gene lost 1 base and the J gene lost 7 bases, with 2 bases spanning the gap. This CDR3 region has 11 residues. Germline CDR1 is GTSNPN and CDR2 is SVGIG (reference sequence). CDR3 in DNA: TGTGCCTGGAGTGCAAATTCACCCCTCCACTTT. This gives the protein CAWSANSPLHF.